This T cell receptor beta chain appears in the sequencing data of a study of blood T cell repertoires in COVID-19. Study-level information: Samples of COVID-19 (acute and convalescent) were obtained from the United States, Italy and Spain.

There are 15 residues in the CDR3. Germline V gene sequence: CDR1 SQVTM, CDR2 ANQGSEA. The V and J ends lost 8 bases and 6 bases, in that order; junction bases with no gene match: 11. In the original workflow: Reference gene primer amplification gave nucleated cell count estimates. TCRdb's table, derived via immunoSEQ multiplex PCR, lists solely in-frame clones and lacks some. Clone size and the V and J calls come from that table; the DNA yielded D and trimming. The table has 30,000 to 45,000 clones, approximately 90% seen once. Sequenced material: peripheral blood. The chain uses TRBV29-1 and TRBJ1-4; TRBD1 agrees at 11 bases. The sequence derives from a man between 65 and 85 years old with acute or convalescent COVID-19. CDR3 region: CSTPGTGGSDEKLFF. CDR3 sequence (DNA): TGCAGCACGCCCGGGACAGGGGGAAGTGATGAAAAACTGTTTTTT.